What follows are 26 T cell receptor beta chains derived from one specimen sequenced in a study of shared clonotypes between healthy human individuals. Method: immunoSEQ multiplex PCR; TCRdb's copy keeps in-frame clones and lacks some. The sample includes hundreds of thousands of clones, 70% to 80% of them seen just once. Sequencing input: PBMCs. The source is a woman aged 40 to 50 in good health. Some clones in this sample may be carry-over from other donors' samples.

This clone appeared once. The rearrangement joins TRBV6-6 to TRBJ1-6; unclear D gene. This CDR3 is 13 amino acids long. Germline V gene lookup returns CDR1 MNHNY and CDR2 SVGAGI (reference sequence). V was pared by 2 bases and J by 7 bases, with 6 bases between. CDR3 residues: CASSYGANSPLHF. For the CDR3, the DNA is TGTGCCAGCAGTTACGGAGCGAATTCACCCCTCCACTTT.

The J gene is TRBJ1-5, the V gene TRBV6-1; weak D call: TRBD1 (6 bases). V lost 7 bases, J lost 0 bases, and 13 bases lay in between. The V gene's germline CDR1 is MNHNS and CDR2 SASEGT. This CDR3 comprises 15 residues. CDR3 protein: CASTWSGHSNQPQHF. CDR3 coding DNA: TGTGCCAGCACTTGGTCGGGACATAGCAATCAGCCCCAGCATTTT.

V usage is TRBV19 and J usage is TRBJ2-1; D gene uncertain. This CDR3 comprises 14 residues. Germline V gene data show CDR1 as LNHDA and CDR2 as SQIVND (reference sequence). Trimming took off 7 bases at V and 10 bases at J, with 20 bases between the two ends. CDR3 nucleotides: TGTGCCAGTATGGTCGGCCGCCGGAGAGGAGAGCAGTTCTTC. The encoded protein is CASMVGRRRGEQFF.

The rearrangement links TRBV19 to TRBJ2-1; no clear D gene. The CDR3 is 13 residues long. The germline V gene has CDR1 LNHDA and CDR2 SQIVND (reference sequence). With 3 bases removed from V and 2 bases from J, the gap between germline ends came to 5 bases. The CDR3 DNA reads as TGTGCCAGTAGTATTGTGGCCTACAATGAGCAGTTCTTC. The encoded protein is CASSIVAYNEQFF.

CDR3 bases: TGTGCCAGCAGCTCCTGGATGGGGCAAGGCTACGAGCAGTACTTC. It specifies CASSSWMGQGYEQYF. The chain combines TRBV7-8 with TRBJ2-7; maybe TRBD1 (5 bases). V dropped 4 bases and J dropped 3 bases, with 16 bases sitting between them. Germline V CDR1 and CDR2: SGHVS, FQNEAQ. This CDR3 has 15 residues.

The rearrangement uses TRBV6-1 and TRBJ1-1; D call uncertain. CDR1 and CDR2 (germline): MNHNS, SASEGT. The CDR3 covers 13 residues. With 10 bases removed from V and 3 bases from J, the gap between germline ends came to 15 bases. CDR3 sequence (DNA): TGTGCCACCCCCAGGACTTTGGACACTGAAGCTTTCTTT. Translated, it gives CATPRTLDTEAFF.

This clone was observed once. The V call is TRBV15, the J call TRBJ2-5; a possible D gene is TRBD2 (5 bases). CDR3 length: 13 amino acids. The V gene's germline CDR1 is LNHNV and CDR2 YYDKDF (reference sequence). V lost 5 bases to trimming and J lost 5 bases, with 12 bases between them. Here the CDR3 DNA reads TGTGCCACCAGCGCCCGGGGAAGGGAGACCCAGTACTTC. Translating it yields CATSARGRETQYF.

In the case of this clone: The sample has other DNA sequences that encode this CDR3 too. This chain links TRBV18 with TRBJ1-5; 7 bases align to TRBD1. This CDR3 comprises 15 residues. Germline trimming cut 1 base from V and 1 base from J; bases unmatched to any gene: 1. The germline CDR1 and CDR2 sequences are KGHSH and LQKENI. The CDR3: CASSPQQGSNQPQHF. DNA of the CDR3: TGTGCCAGCTCACCACAACAGGGGAGCAATCAGCCCCAGCATTTT.

V usage is TRBV18 and J usage is TRBJ2-7, with 7 bases fitting TRBD2. V shed 4 bases, J shed 8 bases, and the junction held 8 bases outside the gene matches. This CDR3 has 13 amino acids. The V gene's germline CDR1 is KGHSH and CDR2 LQKENI. The CDR3 DNA follows: TGTGCCAGCTCACGCCCCGGACTAGGAAAGCAGTACTTC. Its protein product is CASSRPGLGKQYF.

The chain links TRBV9 to TRBJ2-7; 12 bases match TRBD2. The trim removed 4 bases at V and 3 bases at J, leaving 2 bases unmatched. The germline gives CDR1 SGDLS, CDR2 YYNGEE. The CDR3 is 14 residues long. CDR3 DNA: TGTGCCAGCAGCCAGGGACTAGCGGGCTACGAGCAGTACTTC. Translation: CASSQGLAGYEQYF.

This chain uses TRBV30 with TRBJ1-2; D may be TRBD1 (6 bases). CDR1 is GTSNPN, CDR2 SVGIG, per germline (reference sequence). Trimming shortened V by 0 bases and J by 4 bases, and 15 bases separated the two germline ends. The CDR3 runs 15 residues. The CDR3 here is CAWSVFLVGGYGYTF. CDR3 in DNA: TGTGCCTGGAGTGTGTTTCTTGTAGGGGGCTATGGCTACACCTTC. Looking up the rest from reference TRBV30 and TRBJ1-2 gives the full variable domain: SQTIHQWPATLVQPVGSPLSLECTVEGTSNPNLYWYRQAAGRGLQLLFYSVGIGQISSEVPQNLSASRPQDRQFILSSKKLLLSDSGFYLCAWSVFLVGGYGYTFGSGTRLTVV.

The chain links TRBV5-1 to TRBJ2-3; TRBD2 is a possible D gene (6 bases). Per germline, CDR1 SGHRS and CDR2 YFSETQ. Trimming left V 5 bases short and J 2 bases short, with 15 bases between. The CDR3 has 15 amino acids. The CDR3 spells CASSVGTQITDTQYF. The CDR3, as DNA: TGCGCCAGCAGTGTCGGGACTCAAATCACAGATACGCAGTATTTT.

The sample holds a few counts of this clone. This rearrangement joins TRBV12-5 to TRBJ1-1, with D tentatively TRBD1 (6 bases). With 5 bases removed from V and 4 bases from J, the gap between germline ends came to 11 bases. The germline V gene encodes CDR1 LGHNT and CDR2 FRNRAP. This CDR3 comprises 13 residues. This chain's CDR3 is CASGTGSGTEAFF. DNA of the CDR3: TGTGCTAGTGGTACAGGGTCGGGCACTGAAGCTTTCTTT. Looking up the rest from reference TRBV12-5 and TRBJ1-1 gives the full variable domain: DARVTQTPRHKVTEMGQEVTMRCQPILGHNTVFWYRQTMMQGLELLAYFRNRAPLDDSGMPKDRFSAEMPDATLATLKIQPSEPRDSAVYFCASGTGSGTEAFFGQGTRLTVV.

The gene calls are TRBV2 and TRBJ2-4; 10 bases match TRBD2. The germline gives CDR1 SNHLY, CDR2 FYNNEI. With 0 bases clipped from V and 15 bases from J, the junction kept 8 bases outside the gene matches. The length of the CDR3 is 14 residues. Here the CDR3 reads CASSEATSGPAGYF. The CDR3 DNA sequence: TGTGCCAGCAGTGAAGCGACTAGCGGGCCCGCAGGGTACTTC.

The chain links TRBV10-3 to TRBJ2-7; TRBD2 aligns across 11 bases. V shed 6 bases, J shed 5 bases, and the junction held 6 bases outside the gene matches. The CDR3 contains 14 residues. Germline CDR1 reads ENHRY; CDR2 reads SYGVKD. CDR3 sequence (DNA): TGTGCCATCAGGGCCGGGACTAGCGGCGACGAGCAGTACTTC. Amino acids: CAIRAGTSGDEQYF.

The J gene is TRBJ2-7, the V gene TRBV7-9; D uncertain. This CDR3 has 11 amino acids. V dropped 8 bases and J dropped 2 bases, with 7 bases sitting between them. Germline CDR1 reads SEHNR; CDR2 reads FQNEAQ (reference sequence). This chain's CDR3 is CASRATYEQYF. The CDR3 DNA is TGTGCCAGCCGAGCTACCTACGAGCAGTACTTC.

V and J are TRBV19 and TRBJ2-1, with D perhaps assigned TRBD1 or TRBD2 (5 bases each). The CDR3 extends over 15 amino acids. V was pared by 6 bases and J by 6 bases, with 18 bases between. CDR1 and CDR2 from the germline V gene are LNHDA and SQIVND (reference sequence). This chain's CDR3 is CASRLGSGAGNEQFF. CDR3 nucleotide sequence: TGTGCCAGTAGACTAGGGAGTGGGGCCGGCAATGAGCAGTTCTTC.

The rearrangement joins TRBV10-2 to TRBJ2-7; 7 bases line up with TRBD1. This CDR3 spans 15 amino acids. The germline V gene has CDR1 WSHSY and CDR2 SAAADI. Trimming at V came to 4 bases and at J to 1 base, leaving 7 bases not matched to a gene. In nucleotides, the CDR3 is TGCGCCAGCAGTGGTATTGCAGGGGGATCCTACGAGCAGTACTTC. Encoded protein: CASSGIAGGSYEQYF.

This clone was found a few times. This likely reflects a read error, since a far larger clone is one base away. The chain links TRBV25-1 to TRBJ1-5, with no clear D. Germline V gene sequence: CDR1 MGHDK, CDR2 SYGVNS. This CDR3 has 15 amino acids. The V and J ends lost 6 bases and 1 base respectively, with 13 bases between them. The CDR3 region is CASSSSVGSNQPQHF. CDR3 in DNA: TGTGCCAGCAGCTCATCCGTGGGGAGCAATCAGCCCCAGCATTTT.

This clone was observed many times. The chain couples TRBV18 to TRBJ2-7; 12 nucleotides line up with TRBD2. The V and J ends lost 6 bases and 3 bases, in that order; junction bases with no gene match: 12. Germline V gene lookup returns CDR1 KGHSH and CDR2 LQKENI. CDR3 length: 17 residues. The CDR3 DNA is TGTGCCAGCTCCCCGGGGGCAGGACTAGCGGGAATCTACGAGCAGTACTTC. It specifies CASSPGAGLAGIYEQYF.

This clone occurred many times. This chain connects TRBV29-1 to TRBJ1-2; 8 nucleotides line up with TRBD1. The germline V gene has CDR1 SQVTM and CDR2 ANQGSEA. The V gene end was trimmed by 3 bases and the J gene end by 7 bases; junction bases not matched to a gene: 16. This CDR3 region has 16 residues. This chain's CDR3 is CSVDYTTGEFKGGYTF. CDR3 coding DNA: TGCAGCGTTGACTATACGACAGGGGAGTTTAAGGGTGGCTACACCTTC.

This clone was seen many times. The chain is built from TRBV27 and TRBJ2-6; D is uncertain. Trimming took off 7 bases at V and 3 bases at J, with 19 bases between the two ends. The CDR3 extends over 17 amino acids. Looked up from germline, CDR1 is MNHEY and CDR2 is SMNVEV (reference sequence). CDR3 amino acids: CASTPSLGYNGANVLTF. The CDR3, as DNA: TGTGCCAGCACCCCCTCCCTCGGTTATAATGGGGCCAACGTCCTGACTTTC.

This chain joins TRBV30 and TRBJ1-4; 8 nucleotides align to TRBD1. Per the germline V gene, CDR1 is GTSNPN and CDR2 is SVGIG (reference sequence). Trimming at V came to 4 bases and at J to 10 bases, leaving 8 bases not matched to a gene. The CDR3 totals 13 residues. Here the CDR3 reads CAWIPGTGGKLFF. For the CDR3, the DNA is TGTGCCTGGATTCCCGGGACAGGCGGAAAACTGTTTTTT.

The chain joins TRBV10-2 to TRBJ1-1; D may be TRBD1 (5 bases). Per germline, CDR1 WSHSY and CDR2 SAAADI. The CDR3 consists of 15 residues. Trimming removed 3 bases at V and 1 base at J, with 12 bases between. The CDR3 region is CASSDQQASNTEAFF. The CDR3 nucleotides read TGCGCCAGCAGTGATCAACAGGCTTCGAACACTGAAGCTTTCTTT.

V is TRBV2 and J is TRBJ2-2; 16 bases are a match to TRBD2. The germline CDR1 and CDR2 sequences are SNHLY and FYNNEI. This CDR3 is built from 16 residues. V lost 6 bases, J lost 5 bases, and 3 bases stayed unmatched. The chain's CDR3 is CASRPGLAGGTGELFF. DNA for the CDR3: TGTGCCAGCAGACCGGGACTAGCGGGAGGGACCGGGGAGCTGTTTTTT.

CDR3 nucleotides: TGTGCCAGCAGTGAAGGCCTGACCTCGGGGGAGCAGTACTTC. The encoded protein is CASSEGLTSGEQYF. The chain employs TRBV6-1 and TRBJ2-7; tentatively, D is TRBD2 (5 bases). CDR3 length: 14 residues. The V end lost 1 base, the J end lost 7 bases, and 14 bases lay between the germline ends. Germline assignment: CDR1 MNHNS and CDR2 SASEGT.